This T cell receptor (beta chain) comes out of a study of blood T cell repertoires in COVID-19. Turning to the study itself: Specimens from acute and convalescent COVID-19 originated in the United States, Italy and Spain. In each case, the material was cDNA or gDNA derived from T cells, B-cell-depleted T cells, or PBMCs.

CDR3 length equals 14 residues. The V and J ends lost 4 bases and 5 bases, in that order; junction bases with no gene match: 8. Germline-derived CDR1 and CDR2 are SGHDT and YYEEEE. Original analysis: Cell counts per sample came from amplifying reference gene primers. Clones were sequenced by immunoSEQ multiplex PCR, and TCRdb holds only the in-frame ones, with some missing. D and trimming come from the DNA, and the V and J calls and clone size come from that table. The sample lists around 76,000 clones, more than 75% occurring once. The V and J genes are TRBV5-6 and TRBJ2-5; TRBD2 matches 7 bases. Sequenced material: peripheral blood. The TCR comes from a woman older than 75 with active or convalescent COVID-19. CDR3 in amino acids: CASSREGPGETQYF. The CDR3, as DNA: TGTGCCAGCAGCAGGGAGGGTCCAGGGGAGACCCAGTACTTC.